Reported below is one T cell receptor beta chain. The method was immunoSEQ multiplex PCR; TCRdb's version includes in-frame clones alone and lacks a portion of them. The sample lists about 50,000 clones, just under 85% occurring once. These data come from a study of OX40 agonist ivuxolimab in advanced cancers. The overall study: Given to patients was ivuxolimab, an agonistic anti-OX40 (CD134) antibody. Among those enrolled, mean age was 60 years (range roughly 20 to 79) and approximately 80% were male.

Trimming removed 1 base from V and 4 bases from J; junction bases left unmatched: 1. The CDR3 is made up of 14 amino acids. The germline V gene encodes CDR1 SNHLY and CDR2 FYNNEI. At cycle 4 day 1, cycle 7 day 1, and baseline, blood was sampled. The V call is TRBV2, the J call TRBJ1-2, with 9 positions matching TRBD1. The sequencing here drew on CD4+ or CD8+ T cells sorted from blood, taken in a trial of the OX40 agonist ivuxolimab. This receptor was identified in an adult with an advanced solid tumor such as melanoma, head and neck, liver or kidney cancer. The CDR3 coding sequence is TGTGCCAGCAGTGAAGAGGGACAGGGCTATGGCTACACCTTC. Encoded protein: CASSEEGQGYGYTF. The full variable domain, rest sourced from reference TRBV2 and TRBJ1-2, is EPEVTQTPSHQVTQMGQEVILRCVPISNHLYFYWYRQILGQKVEFLVSFYNNEISEKSEIFDDQFSVERPDGSNFTLKIRSTKLEDSAMYFCASSEEGQGYGYTFGSGTRLTVV.